This T cell receptor (beta chain) derives from a study of technical replicates of blood from several donors. TCRdb keeps only in-frame clones here, not all; method: immunoSEQ multiplex PCR. The sample consists of more than 75,000 clones, approximately 93% of them appearing once. Germline values: CDR1 SNHLY, CDR2 FYNNEI. This CDR3 has 15 residues. V was clipped by 4 bases and J by 0 bases, with 13 bases between them. The TCR sequence derives from a human donor in good health. The sample was T cells isolated from PBMCs. V usage is TRBV2 and J usage is TRBJ2-7; the D is unclear. The CDR3 sequence: CASSVASRSSYEQYF. The CDR3 DNA reads TGTGCCAGCAGTGTAGCCAGTCGCAGCTCCTACGAGCAGTACTTC. The entire variable domain, with the rest obtained from reference TRBV2 and TRBJ2-7, is as follows: EPEVTQTPSHQVTQMGQEVILRCVPISNHLYFYWYRQILGQKVEFLVSFYNNEISEKSEIFDDQFSVERPDGSNFTLKIRSTKLEDSAMYFCASSVASRSSYEQYFGPGTRLTVT.